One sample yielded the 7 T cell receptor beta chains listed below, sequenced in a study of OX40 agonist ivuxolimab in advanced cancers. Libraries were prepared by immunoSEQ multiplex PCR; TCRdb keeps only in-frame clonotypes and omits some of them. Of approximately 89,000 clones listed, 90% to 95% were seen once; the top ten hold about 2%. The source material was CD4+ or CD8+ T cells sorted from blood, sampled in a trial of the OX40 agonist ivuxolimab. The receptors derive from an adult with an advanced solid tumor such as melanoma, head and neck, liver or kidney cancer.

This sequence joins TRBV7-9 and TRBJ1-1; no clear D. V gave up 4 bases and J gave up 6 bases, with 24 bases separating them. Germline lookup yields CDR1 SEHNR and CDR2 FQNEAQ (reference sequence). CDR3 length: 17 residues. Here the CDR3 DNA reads TGTGCCAGCAGCTCCTCCCGCCAGGCCCTTTTCGACGCTGAAGCTTTCTTT. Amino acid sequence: CASSSSRQALFDAEAFF.

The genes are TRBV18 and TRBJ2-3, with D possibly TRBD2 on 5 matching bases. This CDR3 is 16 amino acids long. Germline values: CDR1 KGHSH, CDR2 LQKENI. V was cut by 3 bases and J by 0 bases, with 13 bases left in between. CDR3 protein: CASSPSSGTSTDTQYF. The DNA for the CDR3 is TGTGCCAGCTCACCGTCCTCGGGAACTAGCACAGATACGCAGTATTTT.

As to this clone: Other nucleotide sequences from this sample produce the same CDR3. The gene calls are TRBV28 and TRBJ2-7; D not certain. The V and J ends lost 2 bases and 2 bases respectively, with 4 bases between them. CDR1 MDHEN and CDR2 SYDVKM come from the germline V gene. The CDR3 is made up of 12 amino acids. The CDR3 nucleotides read TGTGCCAGCAGTTTACTAGCCTACGAGCAGTACTTC. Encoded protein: CASSLLAYEQYF.

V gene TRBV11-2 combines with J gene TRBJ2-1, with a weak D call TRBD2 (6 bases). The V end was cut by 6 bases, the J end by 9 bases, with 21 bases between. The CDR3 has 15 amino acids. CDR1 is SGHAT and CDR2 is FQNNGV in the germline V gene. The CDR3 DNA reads TGTGCCAGCAGACAAAGCGGGCGCGTTGTTCCTGAGCAGTTCTTC. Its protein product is CASRQSGRVVPEQFF.

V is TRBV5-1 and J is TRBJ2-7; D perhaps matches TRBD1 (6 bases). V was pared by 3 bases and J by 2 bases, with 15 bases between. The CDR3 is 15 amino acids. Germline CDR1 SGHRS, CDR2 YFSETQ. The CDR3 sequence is CASSSTWGQTYEQYF. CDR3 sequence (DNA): TGCGCCAGCAGCTCGACTTGGGGACAAACCTACGAGCAGTACTTC.

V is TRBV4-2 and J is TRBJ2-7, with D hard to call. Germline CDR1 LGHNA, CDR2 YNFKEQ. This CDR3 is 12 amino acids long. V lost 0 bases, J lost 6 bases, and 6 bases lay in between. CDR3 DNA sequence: TGTGCCAGCAGCCAAGATAATCGCGAGCAGTACTTC. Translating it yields CASSQDNREQYF.

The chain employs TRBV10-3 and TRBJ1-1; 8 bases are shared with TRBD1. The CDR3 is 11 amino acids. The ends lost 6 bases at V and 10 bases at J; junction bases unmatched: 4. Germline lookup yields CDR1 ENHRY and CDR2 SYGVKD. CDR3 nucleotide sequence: TGTGCCATCAGGGGGACAGGTTCAGCTTTCTTT. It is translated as CAIRGTGSAFF.